The source of this TCR beta chain is a study of blood T cell repertoires in COVID-19. Across the whole study: COVID-19 samples, acute and convalescent, were from the United States, Italy and Spain. T cells, B-cell-depleted T cells, or PBMCs provided the cDNA or gDNA that served as material.

CDR1 and CDR2 from the germline V gene are SQVTM and ANQGSEA. V lost 7 bases and J lost 0; bases outside the gene matches: 3. The CDR3 length is 13 residues. In the authors' methods: Using reference gene primer amplification, nucleated cell counts were estimated. Method: immunoSEQ multiplex PCR; TCRdb's copy keeps in-frame clones and lacks some. Clonal size and the V and J genes are those of that table, whereas D and trimming came from the DNA. The top ten hold around 0.88% of the sample, which has 170,000 or so clones, more than 75% seen once. For this clone: Other nucleotide sequences in the sample specify the same CDR3.

The TCR comes from a woman aged 18-30 years who had recovered from COVID-19. The chain carries TRBV29-1 and TRBJ1-1; 9 positions agree with TRBD1. What was sequenced was peripheral blood. DNA for the CDR3: TGCAGCGGGGGACAGGGTATGAACACTGAAGCTTTCTTT. Encoded protein: CSGGQGMNTEAFF.